This TCR beta chain was obtained from a study of blood T cell repertoires in COVID-19. The CDR3 length is 15 residues. V was cut by 4 bases and J by 6 bases, with 19 bases left in between. CDR1 is SGHRS, CDR2 YFSETQ, per germline. Only in-frame clones appear in the TCRdb table, and some are missing; sequencing was by immunoSEQ multiplex PCR. The table shows 100,000 to 150,000 clones, with approximately 84% occurring only once. The V and J genes are TRBV5-1 and TRBJ1-1; no reliable D call. The sequence derives from an elderly woman with acute or convalescent COVID-19. The source material was peripheral blood. The CDR3: CASSPRTGVGAEAFF. CDR3 DNA sequence: TGCGCCAGCAGCCCCAGGACCGGGGTAGGCGCTGAAGCTTTCTTT.